These T cell receptor beta chains were read from a single sample in a study of blood T cells in healthy people across ages. TCRdb redid the calling of the 5' RACE reads with MiXCR, one entry per CDR3 protein. The sample includes about 580,000 distinct CDR3 sequences, roughly 48% of them seen just once. The material sequenced was blood. The receptors derive from an elderly man in good health. Both conserved end residues are part of each CDR3. A D gene is named only where the DNA matches it firmly. Clone size is shown for a subset of rows, as once, few, many or a class of expanded clone.

>TRBJ2-5|TRBV3-1|NA|TRBD2
TGTGCCAGCAGCCTATCGGGAGGGAATCCGGAAGAGCAGTACTTC
CASSLSGGNPEEQYF
>TRBJ2-5|TRBV9|few|NA
TGTGCCAGCAGCGTATCCCCAGGTCAAGAGACCCAGTACTTC
CASSVSPGQETQYF
>TRBJ2-4|TRBV20-1|NA|NA
TGCAGTGCTAGAGAAAGTGGGGGCGGGACGTCGTTGCGCAAAAACATTCAGTACTTC
CSARESGGGTSLRKNIQYF
>TRBJ1-2|TRBV3-1|NA|TRBD1
TGTGCCAGCAGGCTCGAGACAGGGATTGGCTACACCTTC
CASRLETGIGYTF
>TRBJ2-7|TRBV29-1|few|TRBD1
TGCAGCATACCGGGACAGGGACTGGACGAGCAGTACTTC
CSIPGQGLDEQYF
>TRBJ1-4|TRBV20-1|NA|NA
TGCAGTGCTAGAGACGGGTCGGCTAATGAAAAACTGTTTTTT
CSARDGSANEKLFF
>TRBJ2-3|TRBV14|NA|TRBD2
TGTGCCAGCAGCCAACCAGGACTAGCGGGAGATACGCAGTATTTT
CASSQPGLAGDTQYF
>TRBJ1-2|TRBV12-3/TRBV12-4|NA|NA
TGTGCCAGCAATAATGGGGGGATCTATGGCTACACCTTC
CASNNGGIYGYTF
>TRBJ2-3|TRBV5-1|NA|NA
TGCGCCAGCAGCTGGGGGGGGCAGCGAAGCACAGATACGCAGTATTTT
CASSWGGQRSTDTQYF
>TRBJ2-7|TRBV10-3|few|NA
TGTGCCATCAGTGAGGGGTCCGTTACTGGCGAGCAGTACTTC
CAISEGSVTGEQYF
>TRBJ2-7|TRBV6-6|many|NA
TGTGCCAGCAGTTACTTTGTCCGGGGGAGTTACGAGCAGTACTTC
CASSYFVRGSYEQYF
>TRBJ2-1|TRBV6-6|few|TRBD1
TGTGCCAGCAGTTACTCGGGACAGGGACAGAATGAGCAGTTCTTC
CASSYSGQGQNEQFF
>TRBJ2-1|TRBV27|NA|TRBD1
TGTGCCAGCAGTCCAAGACAGGGGTCAACCTACAATGAGCAGTTCTTC
CASSPRQGSTYNEQFF
>TRBJ2-5|TRBV6-5|NA|TRBD1
TGTGCCAGTCAACCCCGGGACAGCCGGGCCCAGTACTTC
CASQPRDSRAQYF
>TRBJ2-7|TRBV7-9|few|NA
TGTGCCAGCAGCTCTCACCGGGACTCCGCGGAACACGAGCAGTACTTC
CASSSHRDSAEHEQYF
>TRBJ2-5|TRBV6-2/TRBV6-3|few|TRBD2
TGTGCCAGCAGGGTCCCGGGACTAGCGGACCAAGAGACCCAGTACTTC
CASRVPGLADQETQYF
>TRBJ2-7|TRBV12-3/TRBV12-4|NA|NA
TGTGCCAGCAGCTCAGGGACTTACGCCGAGCAGTACTTC
CASSSGTYAEQYF
>TRBJ2-3|TRBV6-5|NA|NA
TGTGCCAGCAGGGATGACTATTTAGATACGCAGTATTTT
CASRDDYLDTQYF
>TRBJ2-5|TRBV3-1|few|NA
TGTGCCAGCAGCCCCCGGAGCGCGACGAAGGAGCAGTACTTC
CASSPRSATKEQYF
>TRBJ2-7|TRBV29-1|NA|TRBD1
TGCAGCGTTCCCGGACAGGGAATCTACGAGCAGTACTTC
CSVPGQGIYEQYF
>TRBJ2-3|TRBV7-8|few|NA
TGTGCCAGCAGTTCACGCGGACAAAACACAGATACGCAGTATTTT
CASSSRGQNTDTQYF
>TRBJ1-6|TRBV6-6|many|NA
TGTGCCAGCATCCCCCGGAGCGACACAGGCTCACCCCTCCACTTT
CASIPRSDTGSPLHF
>TRBJ2-4|TRBV28|few|NA
TGTGCCAGCAGTTCCCCAACCTTAGCCAAAAACATTCAGTACTTC
CASSSPTLAKNIQYF
>TRBJ2-3|TRBV6-6|NA|NA
TGTGGCAGCAGTTACGGAGTAGCGGGCACAGATACGCAGTATTTT
CGSSYGVAGTDTQYF
>TRBJ1-6|TRBV5-1|NA|NA
TGCGCCAGCACGACGTGGGGTGGGGGGAATTCACCCCTCCACTTT
CASTTWGGGNSPLHF
>TRBJ2-3|TRBV25-1|once|NA
TGTGCCAGCAGCGACCCCGGGACTAGCACAGATACGCAGTATTTT
CASSDPGTSTDTQYF
>TRBJ2-1|TRBV11-2|once|TRBD2
TGTGCCAGCGGGCGTAGGACTAGCGGGAGTCATGAGCAGTTCTTC
CASGRRTSGSHEQFF
>TRBJ2-2|TRBV4-3|NA|NA
TGCGCCAGCAGCCAAGTTGTCGGGAACAAGGAGCTGTTTTTT
CASSQVVGNKELFF
>TRBJ2-3|TRBV7-3|NA|TRBD2
TGTGCCAGCCAAAGCCTTGCGGGGGATTCGAATACGCAGTATTTT
CASQSLAGDSNTQYF
>TRBJ2-7|TRBV7-9|NA|NA
TGTGCCAGCAGCTTAGGCCAGATCTACGAGCAGTACTTC
CASSLGQIYEQYF
>TRBJ2-5|TRBV5-6|NA|NA
TGTGCCAGCAGCCTCACCGGGCCATTACAAGAGACCCAGTACTTC
CASSLTGPLQETQYF
>TRBJ2-7|TRBV28|NA|TRBD1
TGTGCCAGCATCCAGGGGACAGGGGCCTACGAGCAGTACTTC
CASIQGTGAYEQYF
>TRBJ1-6|TRBV20-1|few|NA
TGCAGTGCTAGAGGGGACGCAAACTATAATTCACCCCTCCACTTT
CSARGDANYNSPLHF
>TRBJ1-6|TRBV6-6|few|NA
TGTGCCAGCAGGGGAGAGCAAAAACTTACATCACCCCTCCACTTT
CASRGEQKLTSPLHF
>TRBJ2-5|TRBV3-1|many|NA
TGTGCCAGCAGCCGGGACTTCCAAGAGACCCAGTACTTC
CASSRDFQETQYF
>TRBJ1-6|TRBV7-2|few|NA
TGTGCCAGCAGCTTAGCGACAGGCACCCAGGGGAATTCACCCCTCCACTTT
CASSLATGTQGNSPLHF
>TRBJ1-1|TRBV5-1|once|NA
TGCGCCAGCAGCCCCCTCGGGGCCCCTAACACTGAAGCTTTCTTT
CASSPLGAPNTEAFF
>TRBJ2-5|TRBV25-1|NA|TRBD2
TGTGCCAGCAGTGATCCGGGACCCCGGGGGGTTACCAATGAGCAGTACTTC
CASSDPGPRGVTNEQYF
>TRBJ2-1|TRBV2|few|NA
TGTGCCAGCAGTGAACGTTCGGGTATCCATGAGCAGTTCTTC
CASSERSGIHEQFF
>TRBJ2-5|TRBV29-1|NA|TRBD1
TGCAGCGGGGTTACAGGGGATCAAGAGACCCAGTACTTC
CSGVTGDQETQYF
>TRBJ1-5|TRBV20-1|few|TRBD1
TGCAGTGCCCAAGGAGGGGGCGATCAGCCCCAGCATTTT
CSAQGGGDQPQHF